The 14 T cell receptor beta chains in this list originate from one sample, sequenced in a study of T-cell memory formation after mild COVID-19. TCRdb re-derived calls from the 5' RACE reads in MiXCR, one entry per CDR3 protein. Of 350,000 to 500,000 distinct CDR3 sequences listed, around 18% are singletons. The sequenced sample consisted of PBMCs or a T cell subset sorted from them (not recorded which). The receptor source for this set is an adult woman who had mild COVID-19 (a few samples of this study predate the infection). Cell type and time point are not known.

The V call is TRBV24-1, the J call TRBJ1-1, with 8 nucleotides matching TRBD1. CDR1 and CDR2 from the germline V gene are KGHDR and SFDVKD. CDR3 length: 13 amino acids. The J segment lost 14 bases and the V segment lost 5 bases, leaving 12 bases of the junction unmatched. CDR3 sequence reads: CATSGLDRADRFF. The CDR3 bases are TGTGCCACCAGTGGCTTGGACAGGGCCGATCGCTTCTTT.

This clonotype was found a few times. This chain connects TRBV24-1 to TRBJ2-1; 9 bases are a match to TRBD2. The V gene's germline CDR1 is KGHDR and CDR2 SFDVKD. The CDR3 is 17 residues long. V was clipped by 4 bases and J by 0 bases; unmatched bases: 6. CDR3 residues: CATSDVSGSSSYNEQFF. CDR3 nucleotide sequence: TGTGCCACCAGTGACGTTAGCGGGAGTAGCTCCTACAATGAGCAGTTCTTC.

This clonotype was observed a handful of times. The V call is TRBV7-8, the J call TRBJ1-2; D is ambiguous. Germline V gene data show CDR1 as SGHVS and CDR2 as FQNEAQ. The CDR3 totals 12 residues. Deletions cut 2 bases from V and 6 bases from J, with 7 bases between. The CDR3 bases are TGTGCCAGCAGCTTATCTGCGGATGGCTACACCTTC. Its protein is CASSLSADGYTF.

This clonotype showed up just once. V usage is TRBV3-1 and J usage is TRBJ1-5; D is uncertain. Trimming took off 4 bases at V and 1 base at J, with 11 bases between the two ends. Per germline, CDR1 LGHDT and CDR2 YNNKEL (reference sequence). The CDR3 loop spans 15 amino acids. CDR3 sequence reads: CASSPSLVSNQPQHF. The CDR3 DNA is TGTGCCAGCAGCCCTAGTTTGGTGAGCAATCAGCCCCAGCATTTT.

This clonotype was detected a few times. The rearrangement links TRBV5-1 to TRBJ2-7, with TRBD1 matching over 7 bases. In germline, CDR1 is SGHRS, CDR2 YFSETQ. The CDR3 is 16 amino acids. The V and J ends lost 0 bases and 3 bases, in that order; junction bases with no gene match: 9. CDR3 loop: CASSLGVGTVLYEQYF. In nucleotides, the CDR3 is TGCGCCAGCAGCTTGGGAGTGGGGACAGTTCTCTACGAGCAGTACTTC.

This clonotype has a handful of counts. The rearrangement links TRBV3-1 to TRBJ2-7; no firm D call. CDR3 length: 16 residues. V lost 0 bases to trimming and J lost 5 bases, with 17 bases between them. CDR1 and CDR2 from the germline V gene are LGHDT and YNNKEL (reference sequence). The CDR3: CASSQEYGSGAHEQYF. CDR3 nucleotide sequence: TGTGCCAGCAGCCAAGAATATGGGTCAGGTGCCCACGAGCAGTACTTC.

This clonotype was recorded a few times. The chain is built from TRBV5-8 and TRBJ1-5; TRBD1 matches at 7 bases. Germline CDR1 reads SGHTS; CDR2 reads YDEGEE. With V trimmed by 4 bases and J by 3 bases, 7 bases remained unmatched. The CDR3 runs 15 residues. The CDR3 coding sequence is TGTGCCAGCAGCACCAACAGGGGTTACAATCAGCCCCAGCATTTT. Its protein product is CASSTNRGYNQPQHF.

In its sample, this clonotype was seen a few times. The genes are TRBV4-2 and TRBJ2-7; TRBD2 aligns across 9 bases. Germline V gene data show CDR1 as LGHNA and CDR2 as YNFKEQ. With 4 bases clipped from V and 2 bases from J, the junction kept 9 bases outside the gene matches. The CDR3 spans 16 residues. This chain's CDR3 is CASSPLEREAAYEQYF. For the CDR3, the DNA is TGTGCCAGCAGCCCCCTGGAGCGGGAGGCGGCCTACGAGCAGTACTTC.

This clonotype was observed a few times. This rearrangement joins TRBV19 to TRBJ2-5; the D gene is possibly TRBD1 (5 bases). V shed 4 bases and J shed 4 bases, with 19 bases lying between them. Germline V gene data show CDR1 as LNHDA and CDR2 as SQIVND (reference sequence). CDR3 length: 16 residues. CDR3 residues: CASSTLTDLARETQYF. CDR3 sequence (DNA): TGTGCCAGTAGTACATTGACAGACTTGGCGAGAGAGACCCAGTACTTC. The full variable domain, its missing parts supplied by reference TRBV19 and TRBJ2-5, is DGGITQSPKYLFRKEGQNVTLSCEQNLNHDAMYWYRQDPGQGLRLIYYSQIVNDFQKGDIAEGYSVSREKKESFPLTVTSAQKNPTAFYLCASSTLTDLARETQYFGPGTRLLVL.

The chain has TRBV18 and TRBJ2-1; possibly TRBD1 or TRBD2 for D (5 bases each). The CDR3 consists of 16 residues. Per the germline V gene, CDR1 is KGHSH and CDR2 is LQKENI. Trimming shortened V by 5 bases and J by 7 bases, and 21 bases separated the two germline ends. CDR3 nucleotide sequence: TGTGCCAGCTCATTAATCGCCGGGACCACGGCGAATGAGCAGTTCTTC. As protein: CASSLIAGTTANEQFF.

This clonotype has more than one count but fewer than ten. The V gene is TRBV6-2 or TRBV6-3, the J gene TRBJ2-5; D is perhaps TRBD1 or TRBD2 (6 bases each). The CDR3 is 13 amino acids. Germline CDR1 MNHEY, CDR2 SVGEGT. V lost 11 bases to trimming and J lost 4 bases, with 17 bases between them. CDR3 region: CAVRGAGRETQYF. DNA for the CDR3: TGTGCCGTAAGGGGGGCCGGCAGAGAGACCCAGTACTTC.

The chain has TRBV5-6 and TRBJ1-5; a weak D match, TRBD1 (5 bases). The CDR3 loop spans 16 amino acids. Germline values: CDR1 SGHDT, CDR2 YYEEEE. The V end was cut by 3 bases, the J end by 5 bases, with 18 bases between. CDR3 sequence reads: CASSSQVRGGDQPQHF. Written as DNA, the CDR3 is TGTGCCAGCAGCTCGCAAGTCCGGGGGGGAGATCAGCCCCAGCATTTT.

This clonotype came up a few times. The gene calls are TRBV5-1 and TRBJ2-3; D is uncertain. Trimming removed 4 bases from V and 1 base from J, with 13 bases in between. Germline V gives CDR1 SGHRS, CDR2 YFSETQ. The CDR3 extends over 15 amino acids. CDR3 residues: CASSTGRQRTDTQYF. The DNA for the CDR3 is TGCGCCAGCAGCACGGGCCGCCAACGCACAGATACGCAGTATTTT. Together with reference TRBV5-1 and TRBJ2-3, the CDR3 gives the full variable domain: KAGVTQTPRYLIKTRGQQVTLSCSPISGHRSVSWYQQTPGQGLQFLFEYFSETQRNKGNFPGRFSGRQFSNSRSEMNVSTLELGDSALYLCASSTGRQRTDTQYFGPGTRLTVL.

This clonotype turned up a few times. The rearrangement joins TRBV2 to TRBJ2-7; 9 bases align to TRBD1. V was clipped by 2 bases and J by 4 bases; unmatched bases: 3. Germline CDR1 is SNHLY and CDR2 is FYNNEI. The CDR3 runs to 14 residues. The CDR3 sequence: CASSETGQGYEQYF. CDR3 bases: TGTGCCAGCAGTGAAACGGGACAGGGATACGAGCAGTACTTC.